The 8 T cell receptor beta chains listed next were all sequenced from one sample in a study of neoadjuvant anti-PD-1 for oral cavity cancer. Here immunoSEQ multiplex PCR was the method, and the copy in TCRdb shows in-frame clones only, minus some. The repertoire holds tens of thousands of clones, with about 26% as singletons. Time point described: after neoadjuvant nivolumab, at surgical resection. This sample comprised tumor tissue, obtained after nivolumab (anti-PD-1) treatment. The receptors were sampled from a person aged 40-85 years with oral cavity squamous cell carcinoma.

There are many counts of this clone. The identical CDR3 is also encoded by other nucleotide sequences in the sample. The genes are TRBV6-1 and TRBJ2-1; D is tentatively TRBD1 or TRBD2 (5 bases each). Trimming took off 8 bases at V and 9 bases at J, with 14 bases between the two ends. The length of the CDR3 is 12 residues. Germline loops: CDR1 MNHNS, CDR2 SASEGT. The CDR3 loop reads CASRDGAGEQFF. The CDR3 DNA follows: TGTGCCAGCCGCGACGGGGCAGGTGAGCAGTTCTTC.

The chain couples TRBV28 to TRBJ2-2, with D perhaps matching TRBD2 (6 bases). The V end lost 5 bases, the J end lost 1 base, and 11 bases lay between the germline ends. The CDR3 contains 15 residues. Germline-derived CDR1 and CDR2 are MDHEN and SYDVKM. The CDR3 spells CASSPRDWNTGELFF. DNA of the CDR3: TGTGCCAGCAGTCCACGGGACTGGAACACCGGGGAGCTGTTTTTT.

The chain's CDR3 is CASSLGETQYF. CDR3 DNA: TGTGCCAGCAGCCTGGGCGAGACCCAGTACTTC. The rearrangement joins TRBV11-2 to TRBJ2-5; no definite D call. In germline, CDR1 is SGHAT, CDR2 FQNNGV. V was trimmed by 5 bases and J by 5 bases, leaving 6 bases between them. The CDR3 length is 11 residues.

The chain is built from TRBV9 and TRBJ2-3; TRBD2 matches 8 bases. With 0 bases clipped from V and 2 bases from J, the junction kept 5 bases outside the gene matches. The CDR3 sequence is 16 residues long. Germline V lookup: CDR1 SGDLS, CDR2 YYNGEE. The CDR3 spells CASSVAPGGPTDTQYF. The DNA for the CDR3 is TGTGCCAGCAGCGTAGCCCCGGGGGGGCCCACAGATACGCAGTATTTT.

This clone appeared a few times. The V gene is TRBV28, the J gene TRBJ2-2, with D possibly TRBD2 on 6 matching bases. This CDR3 is 15 amino acids long. The V and J ends lost 0 bases and 5 bases respectively, with 10 bases between them. Germline CDR1 reads MDHEN; CDR2 reads SYDVKM. The CDR3 DNA reads TGTGCCAGCAGTTTATGGGGGACTGGGACCGGGGAGCTGTTTTTT. Protein sequence: CASSLWGTGTGELFF.

The V and J genes are TRBV5-4 and TRBJ2-5; possible D gene TRBD2, 6 bases. The CDR3 runs 13 residues. Germline CDR1 reads SGHNT; CDR2 reads YYREEE (reference sequence). Trimming pared 3 bases from V and 1 base from J, leaving 7 bases between. In DNA form, the CDR3 reads TGTGCCAGCAGCTGGGGAGGCCAAGAGACCCAGTACTTC. Its translation: CASSWGGQETQYF.

V gene TRBV6-1 combines with J gene TRBJ2-7; 7 bases match TRBD2. The CDR3 runs 15 residues. Germline assignment: CDR1 MNHNS and CDR2 SASEGT. The V gene end was trimmed by 1 base and the J gene end by 0 bases; junction bases not matched to a gene: 3. CDR3 sequence (DNA): TGTGCCAGCAGTGAAGTCCTAGCGGCCTCCTACGAGCAGTACTTC. Translation: CASSEVLAASYEQYF.

The rearrangement joins TRBV25-1 to TRBJ2-2; D possibly corresponds to TRBD2 (6 bases). Germline V CDR1 and CDR2: MGHDK, SYGVNS. This CDR3 is built from 16 residues. V was trimmed by 5 bases and J by 0 bases, leaving 13 bases between them. In DNA, the CDR3 is TGTGCCAGCAGTCGGGACTTAGGTACGAACACCGGGGAGCTGTTTTTT. The encoded protein is CASSRDLGTNTGELFF. Using reference TRBV25-1 and TRBJ2-2 for the parts outside the CDR3, the full variable domain is EADIYQTPRYLVIGTGKKITLECSQTMGHDKMYWYQQDPGMELHLIHYSYGVNSTEKGDLSSESTVSRIRTEHFPLTLESARPSHTSQYLCASSRDLGTNTGELFFGEGSRLTVL.